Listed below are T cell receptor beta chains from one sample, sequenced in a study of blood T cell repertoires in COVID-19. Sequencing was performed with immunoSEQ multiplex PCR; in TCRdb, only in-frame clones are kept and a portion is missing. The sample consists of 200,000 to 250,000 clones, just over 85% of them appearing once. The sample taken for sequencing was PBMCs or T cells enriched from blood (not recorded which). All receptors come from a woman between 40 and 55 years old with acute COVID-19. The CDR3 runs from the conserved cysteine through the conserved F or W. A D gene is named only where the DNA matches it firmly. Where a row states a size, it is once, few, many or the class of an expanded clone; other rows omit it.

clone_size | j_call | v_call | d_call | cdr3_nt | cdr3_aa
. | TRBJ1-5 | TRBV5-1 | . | TGCGCCAGCAGCGGCGGAGGGTCCGGGCAGCCCCAGCATTTT | CASSGGGSGQPQHF
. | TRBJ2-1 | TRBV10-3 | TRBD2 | TGTGCCATCAGTGAGGGGACTAGCGGGGGGACTGAGCAGTTCTTC | CAISEGTSGGTEQFF
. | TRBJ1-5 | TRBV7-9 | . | TGTGCCAGCAGCGAGACAAATCAGCCCCAGCATTTT | CASSETNQPQHF
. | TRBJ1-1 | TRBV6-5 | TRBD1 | TGTGCCAGCATAAGGACAGGACGAAACACTGAAGCTTTCTTT | CASIRTGRNTEAFF
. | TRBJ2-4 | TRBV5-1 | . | TGCGCCAGCAGCTTTGTCCACAGGGAAAACATTCAGTACTTC | CASSFVHRENIQYF
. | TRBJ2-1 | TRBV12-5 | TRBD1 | TGTGCTAGTGGTCTAGGGACAGCCCTAAACTACAATGAGCAGTTCTTC | CASGLGTALNYNEQFF
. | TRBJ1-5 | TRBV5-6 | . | TGTGCCAGCAGCTTGGGTGGGAGTCCCCAGCATTTT | CASSLGGSPQHF
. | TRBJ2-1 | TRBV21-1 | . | TGTGCCAGCAGCAAAGACACAGCAAAGGTATTCTTC | CASSKDTAKVFF
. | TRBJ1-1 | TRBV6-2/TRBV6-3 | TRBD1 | TGTGCCAGCAGCTCCGCCGGGACAGGGGACACTGAAGCTTTCTTT | CASSSAGTGDTEAFF
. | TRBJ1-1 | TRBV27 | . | TGTGCCAGCAGTCTTCTTCGACAGCACACTGAAGCTTTCTTT | CASSLLRQHTEAFF
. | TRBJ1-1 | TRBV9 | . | TGTGCCAGCAGCTCCAGTCGGGGAACTGAAGCTTTCTTT | CASSSSRGTEAFF
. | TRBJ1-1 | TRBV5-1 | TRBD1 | TGCGCCAGCAGCTTACGACAGGGTTGGACTGAAGCTTTCTTT | CASSLRQGWTEAFF
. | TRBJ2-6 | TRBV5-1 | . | TGCGCCAGCAGCTTGGCCCCGAGGGATGGGGCCAACGTCCTGACTTTC | CASSLAPRDGANVLTF
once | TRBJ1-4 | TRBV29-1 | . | TGCAGCGTTTGGAAGGGGGAAAAACTGTTTTTT | CSVWKGEKLFF
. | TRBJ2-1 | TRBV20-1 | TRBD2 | TGCAGGCCAGCGGGGTTGACTGAGCAGTTCTTC | CRPAGLTEQFF
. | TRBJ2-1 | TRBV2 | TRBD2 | TGTGCCAGCACCGTCGTCGGAGCGGGGGTGATTAATGAGCAGTTCTTC | CASTVVGAGVINEQFF
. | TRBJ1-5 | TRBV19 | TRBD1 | TGTGCCAGTAGTCAGGGGGAACGGCCCCAGCATTTT | CASSQGERPQHF
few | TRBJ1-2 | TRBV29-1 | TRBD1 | TGCAGCGCGATTCCATTAGACAGGGGGAACTATGGCTACACCTTC | CSAIPLDRGNYGYTF
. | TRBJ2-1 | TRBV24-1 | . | TGTGCCACCGGGCCGGACAGCTTCGATTACAATGAGCAGTTCTTC | CATGPDSFDYNEQFF
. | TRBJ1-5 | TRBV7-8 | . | TGTGCCAGCAGCTTAGAATGGGGCCGCAATCAGCCCCAGCATTTT | CASSLEWGRNQPQHF
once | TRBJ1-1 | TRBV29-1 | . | TGCAGCGTTAGGCCTCAGGGACAAACTGAAGCTTTCTTT | CSVRPQGQTEAFF
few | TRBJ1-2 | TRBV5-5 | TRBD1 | TGTGCCAGCAGCTTTTCACAGGGGGCATCGAACTATGGCTACACCTTC | CASSFSQGASNYGYTF
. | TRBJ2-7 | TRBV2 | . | TGTGCCAGCAGCGACCCGGGAGCTTTTATTGGGGCCTACGAGCAGTACTTC | CASSDPGAFIGAYEQYF
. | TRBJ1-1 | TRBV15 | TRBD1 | TGTGCCACCAGCAGGGGGACAGGGCGCGCGAACACTGAAGCTTTCTTT | CATSRGTGRANTEAFF
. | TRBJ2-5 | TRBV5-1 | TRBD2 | TGCGCCAGCAGCCAGCTGGGGAGGGGTGTTGAGACCCAGTACTTC | CASSQLGRGVETQYF
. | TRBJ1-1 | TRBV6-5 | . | TGTGCCAGCAGTTTCGACAGGCCGAACACTGAAGCTTTCTTT | CASSFDRPNTEAFF
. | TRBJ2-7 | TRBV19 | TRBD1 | TGTGCCAGTAGTTCAGTCCCGGGACAGCGATCCGAGCAGTACTTC | CASSSVPGQRSEQYF
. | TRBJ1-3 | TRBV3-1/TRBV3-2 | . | TGTGCCAGCAGGGACCGGGGTTCTGGAAACACCATATATTTT | CASRDRGSGNTIYF
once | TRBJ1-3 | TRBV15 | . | TGTGCCACCAGCAATATTTCTCCTGGAAACACCATATATTTT | CATSNISPGNTIYF